This entry is about one TCR beta chain. The antigen remains unidentified. It is likely a read error, because the conserved phenylalanine at the end of the CDR3 is missing. These data originate in a study of T cell repertoires in cytomegalovirus infection. Germline lookup yields CDR1 SGHVS and CDR2 FQNEAQ. The CDR3 is made up of 18 amino acids. TCRdb reprocessed the reads via MiXCR and lists one record per CDR3 protein. Among around 530,000 distinct CDR3 sequences, approximately 16% were seen once, and the ten largest hold approximately 24%. Notes on the study in general: There were carriers of CMV plus the relevant HLA, and cumulative public TCR beta family frequency identified them.

This sequence originates from a human donor in good health (CMV status not recorded). Some clones in this sample may be carry-over from other donors' samples. The specimen was CD8+ T cells from PBMCs. The chain links TRBV7-8 to TRBJ2-7; 10 bases agree with TRBD2. CDR3 loop: CASTRLSHSGGSAYEQYC. The CDR3 DNA sequence: TGTGCTAGCACCCGCCTGTCGCATAGCGGGGGGTCGGCATACGAGCAGTACTGC.